The following is a T cell receptor (beta chain) sequence with its context. After removal of 5 bases from V and 2 bases from J, the junction contained 5 bases not matched to a gene. CDR1 SGHDT and CDR2 YYEEEE come from the germline V gene. The CDR3 is 14 residues long. Original processing notes: Amplifying reference gene primers gave estimates of nucleated cell counts. Only in-frame clones appear in the TCRdb table, and some are missing; sequencing was by immunoSEQ multiplex PCR. That table furnishes V, J and clone size, whereas the DNA furnished D and trimming. The sample comprises 60,000 or so clones, roughly nine tenths of which are singletons, and roughly 7.7% rests with the top ten. This entry belongs to a study of blood T cell repertoires in COVID-19.

The source material was peripheral blood. The V and J genes are TRBV5-6 and TRBJ2-7; TRBD1 agrees at 9 bases. The source is a woman aged 70-85 years with active COVID-19. As DNA, the CDR3 is TGTGCCAGCAGTCCGGGACAGGGTCCCTACGAGCAGTACTTC. Its protein product is CASSPGQGPYEQYF.